This TCR beta chain originates from a study of CD4 T cells in relation to SARS-CoV-2 and coronaviruses. Profiling relied on immunoSEQ multiplex PCR, and the TCRdb table lists in-frame clones only, not all of them. This table holds about 43,000 clones, over 70% found once. V dropped 8 bases and J dropped 5; count of bases not matched to a gene: 10. The CDR3 contains 15 residues. Looked up from germline, CDR1 is SGHAT and CDR2 is FQNNGV. Regarding this clone: The antigen remains undetermined.

This chain uses TRBV11-2 with TRBJ2-1; 9 bases fit TRBD1. The sequence came from an adult with COVID-19. The sample taken for sequencing was naive CD4+ T cells from PBMCs, cultured in vitro. Subset noted: naive CD4+ T cells isolated by negative enrichment. The CDR3 sequence: CASRSPGQGHNEQFF. The CDR3 coding sequence is TGTGCCAGCCGCAGTCCGGGACAGGGCCACAATGAGCAGTTCTTC. The variable domain in full, with the rest retrieved from reference TRBV11-2 and TRBJ2-1, is EAGVAQSPRYKIIEKRQSVAFWCNPISGHATLYWYQQILGQGPKLLIQFQNNGVVDDSQLPKDRFSAERLKGVDSTLKIQPAKLEDSAVYLCASRSPGQGHNEQFFGPGTRLTVL.